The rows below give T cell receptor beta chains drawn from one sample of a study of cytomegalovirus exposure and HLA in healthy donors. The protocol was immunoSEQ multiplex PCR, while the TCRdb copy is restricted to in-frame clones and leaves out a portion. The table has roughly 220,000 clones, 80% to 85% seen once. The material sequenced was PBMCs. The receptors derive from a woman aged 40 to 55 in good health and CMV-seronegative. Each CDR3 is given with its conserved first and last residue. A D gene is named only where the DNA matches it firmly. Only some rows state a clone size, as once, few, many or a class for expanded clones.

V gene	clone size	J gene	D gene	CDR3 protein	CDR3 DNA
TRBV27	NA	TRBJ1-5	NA	CASSFGRGYDQPQHF	TGTGCCAGCAGTTTTGGCCGGGGGTACGATCAGCCCCAGCATTTT
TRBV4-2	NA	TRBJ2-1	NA	CASGRDNEQFF	TGTGCCAGCGGGCGGGACAATGAGCAGTTCTTC
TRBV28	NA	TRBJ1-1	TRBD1	CASSLLGGGGAAEAFF	TGTGCCAGCAGTTTATTGGGTGGAGGGGGCGCCGCTGAAGCTTTCTTT
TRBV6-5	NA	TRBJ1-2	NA	CASTMVGPYGYTF	TGTGCCAGCACCATGGTTGGGCCTTATGGCTACACCTTC
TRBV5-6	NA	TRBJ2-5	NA	CASSLRLTKRPVGTQYF	TGTGCCAGCAGCTTGAGGCTGACTAAGCGCCCAGTTGGGACCCAGTACTTC
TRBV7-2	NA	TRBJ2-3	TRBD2	CASSLAGTSGRDTQYF	TGTGCCAGCAGCTTAGCCGGGACTAGCGGCCGGGATACGCAGTATTTT
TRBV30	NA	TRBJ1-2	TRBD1	CALWDRGVYGYTF	TGTGCCTTGTGGGACAGGGGGGTCTATGGCTACACCTTC
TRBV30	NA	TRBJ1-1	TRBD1	CAWETGGYAEAFF	TGTGCCTGGGAAACAGGGGGCTACGCTGAAGCTTTCTTT
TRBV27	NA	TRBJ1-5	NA	CASGGTGTQPQHF	TGTGCCAGCGGAGGGACGGGGACCCAGCCCCAGCATTTT
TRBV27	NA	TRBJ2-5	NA	CASSPGQGEETQYF	TGTGCCAGCAGTCCCGGGCAGGGCGAAGAGACCCAGTACTTC
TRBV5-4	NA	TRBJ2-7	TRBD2	CASSRVALAGPYEQYF	TGTGCCAGCAGCCGTGTTGCTCTAGCGGGTCCCTACGAGCAGTACTTC
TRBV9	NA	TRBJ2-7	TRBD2	CASSVESSGRISYEQYF	TGTGCCAGCAGCGTAGAGTCTAGCGGGAGAATATCCTACGAGCAGTACTTC
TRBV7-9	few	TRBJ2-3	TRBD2	CASSTGLAGGHTDTQYF	TGTGCCAGCAGCACGGGACTAGCGGGAGGACACACAGATACGCAGTATTTT
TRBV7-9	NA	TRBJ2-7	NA	CASSVGLTREQYF	TGTGCCAGCAGCGTGGGGCTGACCCGCGAGCAGTACTTC
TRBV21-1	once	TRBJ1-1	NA	CASSKNAQGGTTEAFF	TGTGCCAGCAGCAAAAACGCGCAGGGTGGGACAACTGAAGCTTTCTTT
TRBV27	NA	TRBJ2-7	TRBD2	CASSLASGLWEQYF	TGTGCCAGCAGTTTGGCTAGCGGGTTGTGGGAGCAGTACTTC
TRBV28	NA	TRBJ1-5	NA	CASSLQGWTQPQHF	TGTGCCAGCAGTTTGCAGGGTTGGACTCAGCCCCAGCATTTT
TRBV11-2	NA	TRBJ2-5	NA	CASSLGSQGPETQYF	TGTGCCAGCAGCTTAGGTTCTCAGGGCCCAGAGACCCAGTACTTC